These 27 T cell receptor beta chains share one sample of origin, sequenced in a study of blood T cell repertoires in COVID-19. Data came from immunoSEQ multiplex PCR; TCRdb stores just in-frame clones and leaves some out. The sample includes some 310,000 clones, 85% to 90% of them seen just once. Sequenced: peripheral blood. The receptors were gathered from a young woman with COVID-19, enrolled during active disease.

This rearrangement joins TRBV19 to TRBJ1-4, with TRBD1 identical over 8 bases. CDR3 size: 13 residues. V shed 7 bases, J shed 10 bases, and the junction held 8 bases outside the gene matches. Germline values: CDR1 LNHDA, CDR2 SQIVND (reference sequence). The CDR3 spells CASIPGQGGKLFF. The CDR3 nucleotides read TGTGCCAGTATTCCTGGACAGGGAGGAAAACTGTTTTTT.

This clone showed up just a few times. J is TRBJ2-3 and V is TRBV15, with D possibly being TRBD2 (5 bases). V gave up 3 bases and J gave up 2 bases, with 15 bases separating them. Germline CDR1 is LNHNV and CDR2 is YYDKDF (reference sequence). The CDR3 extends over 16 amino acids. The CDR3 DNA reads TGTGCCACCAGCAGGGCCCGGACTCAAACCACAGATACGCAGTATTTT. Its translation is CATSRARTQTTDTQYF.

A single count supports this clone. The chain recombines TRBV7-9 with TRBJ1-2, with 7 bases lining up with TRBD1. The V gene's germline CDR1 is SEHNR and CDR2 FQNEAQ (reference sequence). After removal of 5 bases from V and 1 base from J, the junction contained 1 base not matched to a gene. The CDR3 covers 13 residues. CDR3 in amino acids: CASSQGGNYGYTF. The CDR3 DNA is TGTGCCAGCAGCCAGGGGGGTAACTATGGCTACACCTTC.

This chain's CDR3 is CASSPGGETQYF. CDR3 coding DNA: TGCGCCAGCAGCCCGGGGGGGGAGACCCAGTACTTC. The chain is built from TRBV5-1 and TRBJ2-5; TRBD2 aligns across 8 bases. Germline loops: CDR1 SGHRS, CDR2 YFSETQ. The V gene end was trimmed by 4 bases and the J gene end by 5 bases; junction bases not matched to a gene: 1. CDR3 length equals 12 residues.

CDR3 in DNA: TGTGCCAGCAGTGAAGACAGGGGGCGCGGCTACGAGCAGTACTTC. Amino acids: CASSEDRGRGYEQYF. The chain is built from TRBV2 and TRBJ2-7; 9 bases fit TRBD1. After removal of 1 base from V and 3 bases from J, the junction contained 4 bases not matched to a gene. The CDR3 sequence is 15 residues long. Germline CDR1 and CDR2: SNHLY and FYNNEI.

This clone has only one observation. The V gene is TRBV7-3, the J gene TRBJ1-1, with 7 bases aligning to TRBD1. CDR3 length: 14 amino acids. Unmatched junction bases numbered 2, after V lost 4 bases and J lost 0 bases. Germline CDR1 and CDR2: SGHTA and FQGTGA. CDR3 DNA sequence: TGTGCCAGCAGCTCGGGACAGCTGAACACTGAAGCTTTCTTT. Amino acids: CASSSGQLNTEAFF.

This chain links TRBV30 with TRBJ2-5; no reliable D call. CDR1 is GTSNPN and CDR2 is SVGIG in the germline V gene (reference sequence). The CDR3 consists of 13 residues. Trimming cost V 1 base and J 5 bases, with 11 bases left between them. For the CDR3, the DNA is TGTGCCTGGAGTGAAAGCATCCGGGAGACCCAGTACTTC. It is translated as CAWSESIRETQYF.

The chain has TRBV19 and TRBJ2-3; TRBD2 matches 12 bases. The trim removed 5 bases at V and 5 bases at J, leaving 8 bases unmatched. The CDR3 extends over 16 amino acids. Germline CDR1 LNHDA, CDR2 SQIVND (reference sequence). DNA of the CDR3: TGTGCCAGTAGTCCCCGACTAGCGGGAGTCAAAGATACGCAGTATTTT. Translating it yields CASSPRLAGVKDTQYF.

The V gene is TRBV6-6, the J gene TRBJ2-1, with TRBD1 identical over 7 bases. Germline V gene lookup returns CDR1 MNHNY and CDR2 SVGAGI (reference sequence). The junction had 9 bases not matched to a gene; V was cut back by 8 bases and J by 8 bases. The CDR3 runs 13 residues. The DNA of the CDR3 is TGTGCCAGCCACAACACAGGGGTGGATGAGCAGTTCTTC. Its translation: CASHNTGVDEQFF.

This chain links TRBV30 with TRBJ1-2; possible D gene TRBD1, 6 bases. CDR1 is GTSNPN and CDR2 is SVGIG in the germline V gene (reference sequence). CDR3 length equals 15 residues. Deletions cut 2 bases from V and 6 bases from J, with 19 bases between. In nucleotides, the CDR3 is TGTGCCTGGAGTTCAGGCAGGGGATGGCCTGATGGCTACACCTTC. It codes for CAWSSGRGWPDGYTF.

This clone was observed once. This sequence joins TRBV6-5 and TRBJ1-5; no definite D call. With 9 bases removed from V and 1 base from J, the gap between germline ends came to 10 bases. Per germline, CDR1 MNHEY and CDR2 SVGAGI. The CDR3 extends over 13 amino acids. This CDR3 reads CASKNKSNQPQHF. The CDR3, as DNA: TGTGCCAGTAAAAACAAGAGCAATCAGCCCCAGCATTTT.

V gene TRBV4-1 combines with J gene TRBJ2-1; 9 nucleotides line up with TRBD2. The V gene's germline CDR1 is MGHRA and CDR2 YSYEKL. V gave up 0 bases and J gave up 8 bases; unmatched junction bases: 5. The CDR3 covers 15 residues. The CDR3 region is CASSQENSGSYEQFF. For the CDR3, the DNA is TGCGCCAGCAGCCAAGAGAATAGCGGGAGCTATGAGCAGTTCTTC.

The genes are TRBV28 and TRBJ2-7, with 9 nucleotides matching TRBD1. The CDR3 is 14 residues long. With 5 bases clipped from V and 2 bases from J, the junction kept 4 bases outside the gene matches. Germline CDR1 and CDR2: MDHEN and SYDVKM. CDR3 amino acids: CASSNRDRAYEQYF. As DNA, the CDR3 is TGTGCCAGCAGTAACCGGGACAGGGCCTACGAGCAGTACTTC.

The V gene is TRBV12-3 or TRBV12-4, the J gene TRBJ2-1; weak D call: TRBD1 (5 bases). This CDR3 region has 13 residues. The V end was cut by 5 bases, the J end by 5 bases, with 10 bases between. CDR3 sequence: CASSRDRHNEQFF. Here the CDR3 DNA reads TGTGCCAGCAGTCGCGACAGACACAATGAGCAGTTCTTC.

This clone was detected only a few times. The gene calls are TRBV5-1 and TRBJ2-1; 9 positions match TRBD2. The germline gives CDR1 SGHRS, CDR2 YFSETQ. With V trimmed by 4 bases and J by 0 bases, 2 bases remained unmatched. This CDR3 is 15 amino acids long. In nucleotides, the CDR3 is TGCGCCAGCAGCATGGGACTAGCCTCCTACAATGAGCAGTTCTTC. Protein: CASSMGLASYNEQFF.

The genes are TRBV28 and TRBJ2-1, with D perhaps matching TRBD2 (6 bases). The V end lost 8 bases, the J end lost 5 bases, and 10 bases lay between the germline ends. The CDR3 runs to 12 residues. Germline CDR1 and CDR2: MDHEN and SYDVKM. For the CDR3, the DNA is TGTGCCAGCCGAATAGCGGACAATGAGCAGTTCTTC. Protein sequence: CASRIADNEQFF.

The V and J genes are TRBV2 and TRBJ2-7; possible D gene TRBD1, 6 bases. Looked up from germline, CDR1 is SNHLY and CDR2 is FYNNEI. This CDR3 spans 15 amino acids. Trimming took off 8 bases at V and 3 bases at J, with 20 bases between the two ends. The CDR3 protein is CASRDTTSSFYEQYF. The CDR3 DNA sequence: TGTGCCAGCCGGGACACCACATCATCCTTCTACGAGCAGTACTTC.

The rearrangement links TRBV25-1 to TRBJ2-5, with D possibly matching TRBD2 (6 bases). CDR1 MGHDK and CDR2 SYGVNS come from the germline V gene. This CDR3 is built from 13 residues. Trimming stripped 2 bases from V and 4 bases from J, with 8 bases between. The CDR3 DNA reads as TGTGCCAGCAGTGAAGCGGGGAGAGAGACCCAGTACTTC. It yields the protein CASSEAGRETQYF.

The chain carries TRBV11-1 and TRBJ2-1; 10 bases agree with TRBD2. The junction had 7 bases not matched to a gene; V was cut back by 3 bases and J by 8 bases. Germline V gene lookup returns CDR1 SGHAT and CDR2 FQDESV (reference sequence). This CDR3 has 15 amino acids. CDR3 coding DNA: TGTGCCAGCAGCTTCCTAGCGGGAGTTGGCTATGAGCAGTTCTTC. It yields the protein CASSFLAGVGYEQFF.

This chain uses TRBV7-9 with TRBJ1-2, with TRBD1 matching 8 bases. This CDR3 is built from 16 residues. The V gene's germline CDR1 is SEHNR and CDR2 FQNEAQ (reference sequence). Trimming removed 4 bases from V and 2 bases from J; junction bases left unmatched: 9. The CDR3 loop reads CASSSREDRVNYGYTF. CDR3 DNA sequence: TGTGCCAGCAGCTCAAGAGAGGACAGGGTAAACTATGGCTACACCTTC.

For the CDR3, the DNA is TGTGCCAGCAGTGAGGGAGACGGAGAGAACACTGAAGCTTTCTTT. Protein product: CASSEGDGENTEAFF. This sequence joins TRBV25-1 and TRBJ1-1; the D is unclear. There are 15 residues in the CDR3. The germline V gene encodes CDR1 MGHDK and CDR2 SYGVNS. The V and J ends lost 3 bases and 1 base respectively, with 12 bases between them.

This chain uses TRBV19 with TRBJ1-4, with 9 bases lining up with TRBD1. CDR1 is LNHDA and CDR2 is SQIVND in the germline V gene (reference sequence). This CDR3 has 16 amino acids. The V gene end was trimmed by 7 bases and the J gene end by 7 bases; junction bases not matched to a gene: 13. Here the CDR3 reads CASNPGTGSRGEKLFF. The CDR3 nucleotides are TGTGCCAGTAATCCCGGGACAGGGTCACGCGGTGAAAAACTGTTTTTT.

The chain links TRBV2 to TRBJ1-6, with no clear D. CDR1 and CDR2 from the germline V gene are SNHLY and FYNNEI. The V end was cut by 6 bases, the J end by 7 bases, with 13 bases between. The CDR3 length is 14 residues. The CDR3 spells CASSLESKNSPLHF. Here the CDR3 DNA reads TGTGCCAGCAGCCTGGAGTCAAAAAATTCACCCCTCCACTTT.

The chain recombines TRBV7-9 with TRBJ2-1, with 7 bases fitting TRBD2. The germline gives CDR1 SEHNR, CDR2 FQNEAQ (reference sequence). V dropped 5 bases and J dropped 4; count of bases not matched to a gene: 14. CDR3 length: 17 residues. The CDR3, as DNA: TGTGCCAGCAGCCCGGTAATACAGGCTAGCGGATACAATGAGCAGTTCTTC. Protein: CASSPVIQASGYNEQFF.

This chain joins TRBV27 and TRBJ2-1; 9 bases line up with TRBD2. The CDR3 sequence is 16 residues long. Germline CDR1 reads MNHEY; CDR2 reads SMNVEV (reference sequence). Trimming took 5 bases from V and 7 from J; bases not matched to a gene: 12. The CDR3 nucleotides are TGTGCCAGCAGTCCCTCTTGGGCGGGAGGGTTAAATGAGCAGTTCTTC. Protein: CASSPSWAGGLNEQFF.

J is TRBJ1-3 and V is TRBV5-8; a possible D gene is TRBD1 (6 bases). V was cut by 10 bases and J by 0 bases, with 20 bases left in between. Germline V gene sequence: CDR1 SGHTS, CDR2 YDEGEE. The CDR3 is made up of 16 amino acids. The CDR3 DNA sequence: TGTGCCGGCCAGGCTCCCGGGACATTCTCTGGAAACACCATATATTTT. Amino acids: CAGQAPGTFSGNTIYF.

This chain links TRBV19 with TRBJ1-2; D is uncertain. V gave up 5 bases and J gave up 4 bases, with 17 bases separating them. The germline gives CDR1 LNHDA, CDR2 SQIVND (reference sequence). The CDR3 has 15 residues. CDR3 protein: CASSALAGSLYGYTF. Here the CDR3 DNA reads TGTGCCAGTAGTGCCCTAGCAGGATCCCTCTATGGCTACACCTTC.